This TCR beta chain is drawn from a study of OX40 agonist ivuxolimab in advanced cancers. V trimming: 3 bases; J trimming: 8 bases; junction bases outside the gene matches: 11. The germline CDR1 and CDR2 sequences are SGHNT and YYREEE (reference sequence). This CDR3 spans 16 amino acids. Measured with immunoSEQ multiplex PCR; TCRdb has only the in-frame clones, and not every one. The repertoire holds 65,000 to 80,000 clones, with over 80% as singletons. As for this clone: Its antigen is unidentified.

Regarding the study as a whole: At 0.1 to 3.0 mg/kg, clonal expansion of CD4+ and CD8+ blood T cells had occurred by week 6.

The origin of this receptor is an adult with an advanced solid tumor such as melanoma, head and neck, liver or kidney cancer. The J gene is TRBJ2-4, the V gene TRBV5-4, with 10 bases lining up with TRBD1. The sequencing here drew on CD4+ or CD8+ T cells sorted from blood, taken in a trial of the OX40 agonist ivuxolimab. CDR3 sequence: CASSSLRGQGRDIQYF. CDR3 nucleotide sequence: TGTGCCAGCAGCTCGCTGCGGGGACAGGGGAGGGACATTCAGTACTTC.